Below, 10 T cell receptor beta chains from the same sample are listed, as sequenced in a study of shared clonotypes between healthy human individuals. CD45RO-negative cells were positively selected for CCR7, leaving out terminally differentiated effector memory CD45RA+ cells. Clones were read by immunoSEQ multiplex PCR, and TCRdb kept only the in-frame ones, dropping some. The table lists some 2 million clones, about 95% of them singletons. Source material: naive CD8+ T cells sorted from blood. The receptors here all came from a man aged 18-30 years in good health.

The J gene is TRBJ1-1, the V gene TRBV13; 7 nucleotides agree with TRBD1. The CDR3 contains 15 residues. Germline V gene lookup returns CDR1 PRHDT and CDR2 FYEKMQ (reference sequence). V shed 5 bases and J 1 base; nucleotides not matched to a gene: 7. The CDR3: CASSPPGQANTEAFF. CDR3 coding DNA: TGTGCCAGCAGCCCCCCCGGACAGGCGAACACTGAAGCTTTCTTT.

CDR3 in amino acids: CASSIFGDRPAFF. In nucleotides, the CDR3 is TGTGCCAGTAGTATTTTTGGTGACCGTCCGGCTTTCTTT. The chain links TRBV19 to TRBJ1-1; the D is unclear. The CDR3 totals 13 residues. V was clipped by 3 bases and J by 11 bases, with 16 bases between them. Germline CDR1 and CDR2: LNHDA and SQIVND (reference sequence).

Concerning this clone itself: The identical CDR3 is also encoded by other nucleotide sequences in the sample. J is TRBJ1-2 and V is TRBV4-1; no firm D call. Trimming pared 1 base from V and 6 bases from J, leaving 3 bases between. Germline V gives CDR1 MGHRA, CDR2 YSYEKL. CDR3 size: 11 residues. CDR3: CASSQGDGYTF. For the CDR3, the DNA is TGCGCCAGCAGCCAAGGAGATGGCTACACCTTC.

The chain has TRBV7-8 and TRBJ2-1, with 7 bases aligning to TRBD1. The junction had 9 bases not matched to a gene; V was cut back by 1 base and J by 0 bases. CDR1 is SGHVS, CDR2 FQNEAQ, per germline. This CDR3 contains 18 residues. As DNA, the CDR3 is TGTGCCAGCAGCTTAGAGGGGGCCGGAATGAGCTCCTACAATGAGCAGTTCTTC. It yields the protein CASSLEGAGMSSYNEQFF.

This sequence joins TRBV5-4 and TRBJ2-2; 10 bases are shared with TRBD2. This CDR3 has 18 residues. CDR1 and CDR2 from the germline V gene are SGHNT and YYREEE (reference sequence). Trimming cost V 0 bases and J 3 bases; bases outside gene matches: 8. CDR3 sequence: CASSLGLAGVLDTGELFF. The CDR3 coding sequence is TGTGCCAGCAGCTTGGGGCTAGCGGGAGTTCTGGACACCGGGGAGCTGTTTTTT.

V usage is TRBV27 and J usage is TRBJ2-3, with a weak D call TRBD2 (5 bases). Between the trimmed V and J ends, which lost 3 bases and 0 bases, there was a span of 10 bases. In germline, CDR1 is MNHEY, CDR2 SMNVEV (reference sequence). This CDR3 spans 15 amino acids. The CDR3 here is CASSLLGSSTDTQYF. In nucleotides, the CDR3 is TGTGCCAGCAGTTTGTTGGGGAGTAGCACAGATACGCAGTATTTT.

CDR3 in amino acids: CASSQDAGNNYGYTF. The CDR3 DNA reads as TGCGCCAGCAGCCAAGATGCCGGGAATAACTATGGCTACACCTTC. This chain connects TRBV4-3 to TRBJ1-2; no firm D call. The CDR3 consists of 15 residues. Germline V gives CDR1 LGHNA, CDR2 YSLEER. V lost 0 bases to trimming and J lost 1 base, with 9 bases between them.

V gene TRBV27 combines with J gene TRBJ1-1; D gene ambiguous. The CDR3 sequence is 13 residues long. The germline V gene has CDR1 MNHEY and CDR2 SMNVEV (reference sequence). The V end lost 2 bases, the J end lost 4 bases, and 8 bases lay between the germline ends. The CDR3 DNA reads as TGTGCCAGCAGTTTAGGGGTGGGCACTGAAGCTTTCTTT. Amino acids: CASSLGVGTEAFF.

Worth noting for this clone: The same CDR3 is also encoded by other DNA sequences in this sample. V gene TRBV4-1 combines with J gene TRBJ1-6; 7 positions match TRBD1. This CDR3 region has 18 residues. In germline, CDR1 is MGHRA, CDR2 YSYEKL. J was trimmed by 1 base and V by 1 base; bases with no gene match: 7. The CDR3: CASSQGAGGYSYNSPLHF. The CDR3 nucleotides read TGCGCCAGCAGCCAAGGGGCAGGGGGTTATTCCTATAATTCACCCCTCCACTTT.

The rearrangement uses TRBV28 and TRBJ2-3; 8 bases are shared with TRBD1. The V and J ends lost 2 bases and 5 bases, in that order; junction bases with no gene match: 6. The germline V gene encodes CDR1 MDHEN and CDR2 SYDVKM. The CDR3 extends over 15 amino acids. The CDR3 nucleotides read TGTGCCAGCAGTTTAGGCAGGGGGCGCATAGATACGCAGTATTTT. Protein: CASSLGRGRIDTQYF.